This record looks at one T cell receptor (beta chain) sequence and its context. MiXCR was run by TCRdb on the reads, yielding one entry per CDR3 protein. The sample yields under 850,000 distinct CDR3 sequences, approximately 40% seen once. This entry comes from a study of T cell repertoires in cytomegalovirus infection. The CDR3 length is 18 residues. The V gene end was trimmed by 1 base and the J gene end by 0 bases; junction bases not matched to a gene: 8. Sequenced sample: PBMCs. The V gene is TRBV12-3 or TRBV12-4, the J gene TRBJ1-1, with 10 positions matching TRBD1. The clonotype originates from a human donor in good health (CMV status not recorded). Some clones in this sample may be carry-over from other donors' samples. CDR3 protein: CASSLGDRGEEMNTEAFF. The CDR3 DNA is TGTGCCAGCAGTTTAGGGGACAGGGGAGAGGAAATGAACACTGAAGCTTTCTTT.